Below, 21 T cell receptor beta chains from the same sample are listed, as sequenced in a study of control samples from healthy donors and cancer patients. Clones were read by immunoSEQ multiplex PCR, and TCRdb kept only the in-frame ones, dropping some. The table lists around 80,000 clones, nearly 90% of them singletons, with 4.5% to 6% in the top ten. What was sequenced was blood. These TCRs come from a woman between 45 and 65 years old in good health.

V is TRBV7-2 and J is TRBJ2-7, with 7 bases matching TRBD2. Germline V gene data show CDR1 as SGHTA and CDR2 as FQGNSA. This CDR3 comprises 14 residues. The V segment lost 0 bases and the J segment 4 bases; nucleotides outside the gene matches: 3. The CDR3 here is CASSLASGEYEQYF. In DNA form, the CDR3 reads TGTGCCAGCAGCTTAGCCAGCGGGGAGTACGAGCAGTACTTC.

The chain employs TRBV9 and TRBJ2-3; perhaps TRBD1 as D (6 bases). The CDR3 spans 15 residues. CDR1 SGDLS and CDR2 YYNGEE come from the germline V gene. With 4 bases removed from V and 0 bases from J, the gap between germline ends came to 12 bases. The CDR3 sequence: CASSSGTHSTDTQYF. For the CDR3, the DNA is TGTGCCAGCAGCTCCGGGACACATAGCACAGATACGCAGTATTTT.

The rearrangement links TRBV23-1 to TRBJ2-2, with a weak D call TRBD1 (6 bases). TRBV23-1 is given ORF status, its function remaining uncertain. Deletions cut 4 bases from V and 3 bases from J, with 15 bases between. CDR3 length equals 16 residues. The CDR3 region has the DNA TGCGCCAGCAGTCGACCATTACACAGGGACACCGGGGAGCTGTTTTTT. The encoded protein is CASSRPLHRDTGELFF.

J is TRBJ1-1 and V is TRBV6-5; D is possibly TRBD1 (5 bases). Germline lookup yields CDR1 MNHEY and CDR2 SVGAGI. This CDR3 contains 13 residues. V lost 7 bases and J 0 bases, leaving 9 bases between the germline ends. The CDR3 DNA sequence: TGTGCCAGCACGACAGTAATGAACACTGAAGCTTTCTTT. Protein: CASTTVMNTEAFF.

This clone has a single count. This chain links TRBV11-3 with TRBJ2-1, with TRBD2 as a possible D gene (7 bases). V gave up 0 bases and J gave up 6 bases, with 12 bases separating them. Germline assignment: CDR1 SGHNT and CDR2 YENEEA. There are 15 residues in the CDR3. This CDR3 reads CASSLDGGPGNEQFF. CDR3 bases: TGTGCCAGCAGCTTAGACGGGGGGCCGGGCAATGAGCAGTTCTTC.

The rearrangement uses TRBV5-1 and TRBJ1-2, with 8 bases that match TRBD1. Germline values: CDR1 SGHRS, CDR2 YFSETQ. The CDR3 is made up of 13 amino acids. The J segment lost 8 bases and the V segment lost 7 bases, leaving 10 bases of the junction unmatched. The CDR3 bases are TGCGCCAGCGCTGGAGGACAGGGAGGGGGCTACACCTTC. This sequence encodes CASAGGQGGGYTF.

The gene calls are TRBV6-5 and TRBJ1-5; no firm D call. Germline CDR1 reads MNHEY; CDR2 reads SVGAGI. V was pared by 10 bases and J by 0 bases, with 13 bases between. This CDR3 has 14 residues. The CDR3 region is CATLKEYSNQPQHF. The CDR3 DNA sequence: TGTGCCACCTTGAAGGAGTATAGCAATCAGCCCCAGCATTTT.

The chain joins TRBV11-2 to TRBJ1-1, with D possibly matching TRBD1 (6 bases). Germline CDR1 and CDR2: SGHAT and FQNNGV. The CDR3 loop spans 14 amino acids. Trimming removed 1 base at V and 4 bases at J, with 10 bases between. The CDR3 reads CASSLVGGGTEAFF. As DNA, the CDR3 is TGTGCCAGCAGCTTAGTGGGGGGCGGCACTGAAGCTTTCTTT.

The V and J genes are TRBV7-8 and TRBJ1-2; no definite D call. V was cut by 5 bases and J by 5 bases, with 18 bases left in between. CDR3 length equals 15 residues. Germline V gene sequence: CDR1 SGHVS, CDR2 FQNEAQ. This chain's CDR3 is CASSLDSVQSYGYTF. DNA of the CDR3: TGTGCCAGCAGCCTGGACTCCGTACAATCTTATGGCTACACCTTC.

This clone was seen only once. V is TRBV5-6 and J is TRBJ1-2, with D possibly matching TRBD1 (5 bases). Trimming removed 0 bases from V and 7 bases from J, with 13 bases in between. This CDR3 has 14 residues. Germline V gives CDR1 SGHDT, CDR2 YYEEEE. This chain's CDR3 is CASSLVGRSSGYTF. The CDR3 bases are TGTGCCAGCAGCTTGGTGGGGCGGTCGAGTGGCTACACCTTC. The full variable domain, its missing parts supplied by reference TRBV5-6 and TRBJ1-2, is DAGVTQSPTHLIKTRGQQVTLRCSPKSGHDTVSWYQQALGQGPQFIFQYYEEEERQRGNFPDRFSGHQFPNYSSELNVNALLLGDSALYLCASSLVGRSSGYTFGSGTRLTVV.

The gene calls are TRBV19 and TRBJ2-7; TRBD1 is a possible D gene (5 bases). Germline loops: CDR1 LNHDA, CDR2 SQIVND (reference sequence). This CDR3 is 14 amino acids long. V was clipped by 1 base and J by 2 bases, with 9 bases between them. In DNA, the CDR3 is TGTGCCAGTAGTATAGGAAGGGGCCCCTACGAGCAGTACTTC. Protein product: CASSIGRGPYEQYF.

This clone occurred once. This chain connects TRBV6-5 to TRBJ1-3; D is ambiguous. This CDR3 comprises 15 residues. CDR1 MNHEY and CDR2 SVGAGI come from the germline V gene. V gave up 6 bases and J gave up 0 bases, with 12 bases separating them. The CDR3 region is CASRMDEISGNTIYF. In nucleotides, the CDR3 is TGTGCCAGCAGAATGGATGAGATCTCTGGAAACACCATATATTTT.

The chain is built from TRBV5-4 and TRBJ1-1; D not certain. Germline CDR1 reads SGHNT; CDR2 reads YYREEE (reference sequence). Trimming took 1 base from V and 1 from J, leaving 14 bases between them. CDR3 length: 16 amino acids. The CDR3 nucleotides are TGTGCCAGCAGCTTGACGGCCAGTCACCCGAACACTGAAGCTTTCTTT. Its protein is CASSLTASHPNTEAFF.

This chain joins TRBV3-1 (or the pseudogene TRBV3-2) and TRBJ1-2, with TRBD1 as a possible D gene (6 bases). V was trimmed by 0 bases and J by 7 bases, leaving 12 bases between them. Per the germline V gene, CDR1 is LGHDT and CDR2 is YNNKEL (reference sequence). This CDR3 is 14 amino acids long. This CDR3 is CASSQDTRGGGYTF. CDR3 DNA: TGTGCCAGCAGCCAAGATACCAGGGGAGGTGGCTACACCTTC.

In its sample, this clone was seen a few times. This sequence joins TRBV7-9 and TRBJ1-1; D unresolved. The CDR3 sequence is 13 residues long. Trimming took off 10 bases at V and 6 bases at J, with 18 bases between the two ends. From germline, CDR1 is SEHNR and CDR2 FQNEAQ (reference sequence). The CDR3 here is CATYLQSLPEAFF. The CDR3 DNA reads TGTGCCACCTACCTTCAGTCTTTGCCTGAAGCTTTCTTT.

This chain connects TRBV5-5 to TRBJ1-4; D uncertain. The CDR3 length is 14 residues. Germline V gives CDR1 SGHKS, CDR2 YYEKEE (reference sequence). V was clipped by 0 bases and J by 7 bases, with 10 bases between them. CDR3 sequence: CASSLDSHTEKLFF. CDR3 in DNA: TGTGCCAGCAGCTTGGACAGCCATACTGAAAAACTGTTTTTT.

The chain has TRBV19 and TRBJ1-5; no reliable D call. Deletions cut 2 bases from V and 3 bases from J, with 2 bases between. This CDR3 is built from 12 residues. From germline, CDR1 is LNHDA and CDR2 SQIVND (reference sequence). CDR3 in amino acids: CASSIFNQPQHF. The CDR3 nucleotides are TGTGCCAGTAGTATATTCAATCAGCCCCAGCATTTT.

CDR3 DNA sequence: TGTGCCAGCAGCCATGAGGCTTTCGGTGGCTACACCTTC. This codes for CASSHEAFGGYTF. The rearrangement uses TRBV3-1 (or the pseudogene TRBV3-2) and TRBJ1-2; D is uncertain. Between the trimmed V and J ends, which lost 3 bases and 7 bases, there was a span of 12 bases. This CDR3 is built from 13 residues. Germline V gene data show CDR1 as LGHDT and CDR2 as YNNKEL (reference sequence).

This clone was seen just once. This chain joins TRBV1 and TRBJ2-3; the table's TRBD2 call for D was not verified on the DNA. TRBV1 counts as a pseudogene. The CDR3 sequence is 16 residues long. Here the CDR3 DNA reads TGCACCAGCAGCCGGGTGTGGGCGGGGGGCCCAGATACGCAGTATTTT. Its translation is CTSSRVWAGGPDTQYF.

The chain is built from TRBV10-3 and TRBJ1-1, with 9 bases that match TRBD1. Germline V CDR1 and CDR2: ENHRY, SYGVKD. The CDR3 is 13 residues long. V lost 5 bases and J lost 5; bases outside the gene matches: 3. In DNA form, the CDR3 reads TGTGCCATCAGTTCCGGGACAGGGACTGAAGCTTTCTTT. Translated: CAISSGTGTEAFF.

The chain links TRBV5-1 to TRBJ1-1; TRBD1 agrees at 8 bases. V dropped 7 bases and J dropped 3; count of bases not matched to a gene: 5. The CDR3 runs 13 residues. Germline CDR1 reads SGHRS; CDR2 reads YFSETQ. The CDR3 reads CASGMDRDTEAFF. The CDR3 DNA sequence: TGCGCCAGCGGTATGGACAGGGACACTGAAGCTTTCTTT.